This T cell receptor (beta chain) was observed in a study of human T cells and chemical hapten exposure. For the study at large: Small discrepancies in pooled library volume mainly accounted for the varying TCR yields per sample.

Each CDR3 protein gets one entry after TCRdb re-called the RACE reads with MiXCR. Among about 120,000 distinct CDR3 sequences listed, approximately 13% were seen once. About this clonotype itself: Its target is not known.

V was cut by 2 bases and J by 3 bases, with 10 bases left in between. This CDR3 is built from 14 residues. CDR1 and CDR2 (germline): SGHNT, YYREEE (reference sequence). Study-level results: DPC sensitization left the count of TCRs above 1 in 1000 unchanged. Controls had significantly fewer large CDR3 similarity clusters than were formed by expanded TCRs.

Time point denoted: pre-sensitization, week 0. Treatment specified: therapeutic diphenylcyclopropenone sensitization with weekly scalp DPC. This TCR came from a young woman with alopecia areata. Some clones in this sample may be carry-over from other donors' samples. This chain links TRBV5-4 with TRBJ2-3; D uncertain. The source was whole blood, collected in connection with sensitization to the hapten diphenylcyclopropenone (DPC). The DNA of the CDR3 is TGTGCCAGCAGCTTTTGGACCCCAACAGATACGCAGTATTTT. Translating gives CASSFWTPTDTQYF.